A selection of T cell receptor beta chains follows, all from one sample in a study of T cell responses to AZD1222 COVID-19 vaccine. TCRdb's copy holds only in-frame clones and misses some; the assay was immunoSEQ multiplex PCR. This sample has some 150,000 clones, with roughly 93% found just once. This specimen was peripheral blood, taken 28 days after the second AZD1222 dose. Receptor source: an adult who received the AZD1222 COVID-19 vaccine. Each CDR3 is given with its conserved first and last residue. Fields, in order: CDR3 length, J gene, D gene, clone size, V gene, CDR3 protein, CDR3 DNA. D genes are given only for firm matches. Clone size is not always given. Where it is, it says once, few, many or a class for expanded clones.

len: 15; j_gene: TRBJ2-3; d_gene: .; abundance: .; v_gene: TRBV19; CDR3aa: CASKSRRAGTDTQYF; CDR3nt: TGTGCCAGTAAAAGCCGGCGGGCGGGCACAGATACGCAGTATTTT
len: 20; j_gene: TRBJ2-1; d_gene: TRBD2; abundance: .; v_gene: TRBV10-3; CDR3aa: CAISERGRPGLAGGFNEQFF; CDR3nt: TGTGCCATCAGTGAGCGAGGTCGACCGGGACTAGCGGGGGGGTTCAATGAGCAGTTCTTC
len: 15; j_gene: TRBJ1-2; d_gene: TRBD1; abundance: .; v_gene: TRBV7-9; CDR3aa: CASSLGDRGLYGYTF; CDR3nt: TGTGCCAGCAGCTTAGGGGACAGGGGACTCTATGGCTACACCTTC
len: 12; j_gene: TRBJ2-1; d_gene: .; abundance: .; v_gene: TRBV27; CDR3aa: CASRTPYNEQFF; CDR3nt: TGTGCCAGTAGAACCCCATACAATGAGCAGTTCTTC
len: 16; j_gene: TRBJ2-4; d_gene: .; abundance: .; v_gene: TRBV6-5; CDR3aa: CASSYSSMEAKNIQYF; CDR3nt: TGTGCCAGCAGTTACTCAAGTATGGAAGCCAAAAACATTCAGTACTTC
len: 17; j_gene: TRBJ1-6; d_gene: TRBD1; abundance: .; v_gene: TRBV24-1; CDR3aa: CATSETQGAPGNSPLHF; CDR3nt: TGTGCCACCAGTGAAACACAGGGGGCGCCGGGTAATTCACCCCTCCACTTT
len: 15; j_gene: TRBJ1-2; d_gene: .; abundance: .; v_gene: TRBV6-5; CDR3aa: CASSYLSGARGGYTF; CDR3nt: TGTGCCAGCAGTTACTTGAGCGGCGCAAGAGGAGGCTACACCTTC
len: 14; j_gene: TRBJ1-5; d_gene: .; abundance: .; v_gene: TRBV28; CDR3aa: CASSLLGGKQPQHF; CDR3nt: TGTGCCAGCAGTTTACTGGGGGGCAAACAGCCCCAGCATTTT
len: 12; j_gene: TRBJ1-2; d_gene: .; abundance: .; v_gene: TRBV7-8; CDR3aa: CASSPIGYGYTF; CDR3nt: TGTGCCAGCAGCCCTATAGGATATGGCTACACCTTC
len: 14; j_gene: TRBJ1-2; d_gene: TRBD1; abundance: .; v_gene: TRBV5-6; CDR3aa: CASSPGGSNYGYTF; CDR3nt: TGTGCCAGCAGCCCAGGGGGCTCCAACTATGGCTACACCTTC
len: 14; j_gene: TRBJ2-1; d_gene: .; abundance: .; v_gene: TRBV15; CDR3aa: CATSRDYSGNEQFF; CDR3nt: TGTGCCACCAGCAGAGATTACAGCGGGAATGAGCAGTTCTTC
len: 14; j_gene: TRBJ2-1; d_gene: TRBD2; abundance: .; v_gene: TRBV6-6; CDR3aa: CASTLRGGINEQFF; CDR3nt: TGTGCCAGCACGTTGCGGGGGGGAATCAATGAGCAGTTCTTC
len: 19; j_gene: TRBJ2-5; d_gene: TRBD2; abundance: .; v_gene: TRBV4-1; CDR3aa: CASSSPPGRLAENQETQYF; CDR3nt: TGCGCCAGCAGCTCACCACCCGGCAGACTAGCGGAAAACCAAGAGACCCAGTACTTC
len: 13; j_gene: TRBJ1-2; d_gene: .; abundance: few; v_gene: TRBV7-9; CDR3aa: CASSLKTEEGYTF; CDR3nt: TGTGCCAGCAGCTTAAAGACCGAGGAGGGCTACACCTTC
len: 11; j_gene: TRBJ1-1; d_gene: .; abundance: .; v_gene: TRBV19; CDR3aa: CASSARGEAFF; CDR3nt: TGTGCCAGTAGTGCCCGGGGTGAAGCTTTCTTT
len: 14; j_gene: TRBJ1-4; d_gene: TRBD1; abundance: .; v_gene: TRBV5-1; CDR3aa: CASSHRGQEEKLFF; CDR3nt: TGCGCCAGCAGCCACAGGGGGCAGGAAGAAAAACTGTTTTTT
len: 13; j_gene: TRBJ1-4; d_gene: .; abundance: .; v_gene: TRBV5-1; CDR3aa: CASSLVIGEKLFF; CDR3nt: TGCGCCAGCAGCTTGGTCATTGGTGAAAAACTGTTTTTT
len: 16; j_gene: TRBJ2-1; d_gene: TRBD2; abundance: once; v_gene: TRBV19; CDR3aa: CASSARSGRLQGEQFF; CDR3nt: TGTGCCAGTAGTGCCCGTAGCGGGAGGCTCCAAGGGGAGCAGTTCTTC
len: 14; j_gene: TRBJ1-1; d_gene: .; abundance: .; v_gene: TRBV9; CDR3aa: CASSVAGLNTEAFF; CDR3nt: TGTGCCAGCAGCGTAGCGGGACTGAACACTGAAGCTTTCTTT
len: 13; j_gene: TRBJ2-2; d_gene: .; abundance: .; v_gene: TRBV7-9; CDR3aa: CASSFRDTGELFF; CDR3nt: TGTGCCAGCAGCTTTAGGGACACCGGGGAGCTGTTTTTT
len: 17; j_gene: TRBJ2-7; d_gene: TRBD2; abundance: .; v_gene: TRBV7-2; CDR3aa: CASSSRPPNSGGGEQYF; CDR3nt: TGTGCCAGCAGCTCAAGACCGCCGAATAGCGGGGGTGGAGAGCAGTACTTC
len: 15; j_gene: TRBJ1-2; d_gene: .; abundance: .; v_gene: TRBV11-2; CDR3aa: CASSSATAANYGYTF; CDR3nt: TGTGCCAGCAGCTCCGCGACAGCCGCTAACTATGGCTACACCTTC